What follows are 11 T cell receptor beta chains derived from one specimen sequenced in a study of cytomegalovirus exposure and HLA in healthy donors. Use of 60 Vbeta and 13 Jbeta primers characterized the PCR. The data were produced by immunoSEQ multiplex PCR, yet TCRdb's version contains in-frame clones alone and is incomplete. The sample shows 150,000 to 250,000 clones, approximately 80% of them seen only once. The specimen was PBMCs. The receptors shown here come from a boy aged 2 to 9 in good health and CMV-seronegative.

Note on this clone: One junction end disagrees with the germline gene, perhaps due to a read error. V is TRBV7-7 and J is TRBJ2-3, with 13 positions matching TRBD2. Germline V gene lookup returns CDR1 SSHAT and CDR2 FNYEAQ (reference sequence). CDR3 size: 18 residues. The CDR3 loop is CASSETSGGALGTDTQYF. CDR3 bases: TGTGCTAGCAGCGAAACTAGCGGGGGGGCCTTGGGCACAGATACGCAGTATTTT. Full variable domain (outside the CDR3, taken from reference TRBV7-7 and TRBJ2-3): GAGVSQSPRYKVTKRGQDVTLRCDPISSHATLYWYQQALGQGPEFLTYFNYEAQPDKSGLPSDRFSAERPEGSISTLTIQRTEQRDSAMYRCASSETSGGALGTDTQYFGPGTRLTVL.

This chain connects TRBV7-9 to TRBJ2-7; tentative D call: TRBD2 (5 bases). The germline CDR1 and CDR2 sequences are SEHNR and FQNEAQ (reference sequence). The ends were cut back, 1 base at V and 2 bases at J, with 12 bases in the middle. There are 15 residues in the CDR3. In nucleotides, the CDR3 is TGTGCCAGCAGCTTAGTTGAGGGTGGGGCCTACGAGCAGTACTTC. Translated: CASSLVEGGAYEQYF.

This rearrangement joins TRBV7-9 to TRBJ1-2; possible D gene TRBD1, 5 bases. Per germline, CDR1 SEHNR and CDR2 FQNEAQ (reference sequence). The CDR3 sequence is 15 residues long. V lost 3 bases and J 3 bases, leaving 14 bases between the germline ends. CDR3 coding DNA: TGTGCCAGCAGCTTGACGCCAGCGGGGGACTATGGCTACACCTTC. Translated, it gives CASSLTPAGDYGYTF.

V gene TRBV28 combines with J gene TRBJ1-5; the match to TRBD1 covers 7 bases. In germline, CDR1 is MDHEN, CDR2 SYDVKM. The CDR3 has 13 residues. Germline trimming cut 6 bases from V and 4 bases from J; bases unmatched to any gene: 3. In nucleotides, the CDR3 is TGTGCCAGCAGGACAGGGCCGAATCAGCCCCAGCATTTT. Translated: CASRTGPNQPQHF.

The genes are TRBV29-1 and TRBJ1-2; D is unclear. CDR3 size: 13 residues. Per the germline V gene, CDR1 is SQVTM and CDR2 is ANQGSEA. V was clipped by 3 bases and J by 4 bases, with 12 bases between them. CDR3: CSVEVLEFYGYTF. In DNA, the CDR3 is TGCAGCGTTGAGGTCCTAGAATTCTATGGCTACACCTTC.

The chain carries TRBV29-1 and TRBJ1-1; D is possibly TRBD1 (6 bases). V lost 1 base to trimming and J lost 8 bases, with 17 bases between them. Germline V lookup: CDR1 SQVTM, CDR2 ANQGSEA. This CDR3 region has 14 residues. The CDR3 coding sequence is TGCAGCGTTGAAGTGGGGACAAAGGGAATCGAAGCTTTCTTT. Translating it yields CSVEVGTKGIEAFF.

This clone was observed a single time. Written as DNA, the CDR3 is TGTGCCAGCAGCCCCTGGGCACCTCGTAAAACTGAAGCTTTCTTT. It translates to CASSPWAPRKTEAFF. The chain links TRBV5-4 to TRBJ1-1; no definite D call. With 4 bases removed from V and 5 bases from J, the gap between germline ends came to 18 bases. The CDR3 has 15 residues. Per germline, CDR1 SGHNT and CDR2 YYREEE (reference sequence).

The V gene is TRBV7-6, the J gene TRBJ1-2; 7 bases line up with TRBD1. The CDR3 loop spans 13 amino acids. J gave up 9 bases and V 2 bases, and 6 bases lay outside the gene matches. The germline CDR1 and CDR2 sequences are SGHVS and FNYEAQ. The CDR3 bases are TGTGCCAGCAGCTTATCACAGGGGAAGAGCTACACCTTC. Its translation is CASSLSQGKSYTF.

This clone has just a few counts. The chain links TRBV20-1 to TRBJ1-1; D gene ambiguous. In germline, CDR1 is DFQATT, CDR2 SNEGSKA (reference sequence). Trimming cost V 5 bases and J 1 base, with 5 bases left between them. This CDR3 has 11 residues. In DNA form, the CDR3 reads TGCAGTGCTTACAGGAACACTGAAGCTTTCTTT. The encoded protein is CSAYRNTEAFF.

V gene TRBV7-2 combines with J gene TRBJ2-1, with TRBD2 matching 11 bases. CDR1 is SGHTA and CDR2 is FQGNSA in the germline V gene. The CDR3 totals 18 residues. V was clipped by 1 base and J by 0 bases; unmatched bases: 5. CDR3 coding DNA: TGTGCCAGCAGCTTAGTACTAGCGGGGGCCGACTCCTACAATGAGCAGTTCTTC. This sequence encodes CASSLVLAGADSYNEQFF. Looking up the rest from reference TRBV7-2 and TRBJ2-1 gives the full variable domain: GAGVSQSPSNKVTEKGKDVELRCDPISGHTALYWYRQSLGQGLEFLIYFQGNSAPDKSGLPSDRFSAERTGGSVSTLTIQRTQQEDSAVYLCASSLVLAGADSYNEQFFGPGTRLTVL.

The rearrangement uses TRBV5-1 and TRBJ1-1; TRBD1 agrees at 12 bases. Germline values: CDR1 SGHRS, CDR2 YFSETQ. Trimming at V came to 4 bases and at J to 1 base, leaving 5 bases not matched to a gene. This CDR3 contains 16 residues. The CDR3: CASSLGTGGPNTEAFF. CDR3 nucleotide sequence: TGCGCCAGCAGCCTGGGGACAGGGGGCCCGAACACTGAAGCTTTCTTT.